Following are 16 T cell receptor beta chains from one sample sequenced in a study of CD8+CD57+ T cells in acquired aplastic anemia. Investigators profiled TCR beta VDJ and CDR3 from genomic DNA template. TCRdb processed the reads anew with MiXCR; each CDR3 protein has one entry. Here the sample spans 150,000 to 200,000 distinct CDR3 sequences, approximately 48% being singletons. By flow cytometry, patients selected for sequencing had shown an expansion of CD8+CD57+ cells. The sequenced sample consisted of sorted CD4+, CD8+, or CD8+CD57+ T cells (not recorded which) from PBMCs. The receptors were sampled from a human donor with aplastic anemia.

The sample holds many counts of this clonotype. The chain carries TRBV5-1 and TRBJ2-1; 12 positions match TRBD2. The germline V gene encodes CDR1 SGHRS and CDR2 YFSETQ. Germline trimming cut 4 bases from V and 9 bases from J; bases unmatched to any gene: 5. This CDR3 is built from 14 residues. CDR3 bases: TGCGCCAGCAGCCTGGGACTAGCGGGTGGTGAGCAGTTCTTC. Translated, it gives CASSLGLAGGEQFF.

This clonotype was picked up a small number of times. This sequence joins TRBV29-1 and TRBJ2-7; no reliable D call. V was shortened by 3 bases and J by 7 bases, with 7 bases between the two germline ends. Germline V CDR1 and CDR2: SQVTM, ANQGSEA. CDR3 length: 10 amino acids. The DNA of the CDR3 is TGCAGCGTTGATCCGGCAGAGCAGTACTTC. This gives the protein CSVDPAEQYF.

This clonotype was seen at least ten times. The CDR3 nucleotides read TGCGCCAGCAGCCAACCAACAGTTAAGCCTGAAGCTTTCTTT. This translates into CASSQPTVKPEAFF. The V gene is TRBV4-1, the J gene TRBJ1-1; D not certain. V was cut by 2 bases and J by 6 bases, with 13 bases left in between. CDR1 MGHRA and CDR2 YSYEKL come from the germline V gene. This CDR3 spans 14 amino acids.

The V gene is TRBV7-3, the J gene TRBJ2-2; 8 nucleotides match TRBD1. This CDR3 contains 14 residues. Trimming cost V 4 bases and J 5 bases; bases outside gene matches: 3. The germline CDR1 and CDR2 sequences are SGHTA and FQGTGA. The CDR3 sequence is CASSYDRGTGELFF. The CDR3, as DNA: TGTGCCAGCAGCTACGACAGGGGTACCGGGGAGCTGTTTTTT.

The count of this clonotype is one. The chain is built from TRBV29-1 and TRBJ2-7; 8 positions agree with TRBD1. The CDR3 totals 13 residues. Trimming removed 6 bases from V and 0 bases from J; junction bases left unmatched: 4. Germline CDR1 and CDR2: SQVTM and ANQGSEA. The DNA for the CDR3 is TGCAGCGTGAGGACAGGGTTCTCCTACGAGCAGTACTTC. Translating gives CSVRTGFSYEQYF.

The CDR3 coding sequence is TGTGCCAGCAGTGTTGTGGGACAGGGAGTTGTGGGGTTCTTC. Translation: CASSVVGQGVVGFF. The chain uses TRBV2 and TRBJ2-1; TRBD1 matches 9 bases. V shed 4 bases and J 15 bases; nucleotides not matched to a gene: 13. Per the germline V gene, CDR1 is SNHLY and CDR2 is FYNNEI. CDR3 length equals 14 residues.

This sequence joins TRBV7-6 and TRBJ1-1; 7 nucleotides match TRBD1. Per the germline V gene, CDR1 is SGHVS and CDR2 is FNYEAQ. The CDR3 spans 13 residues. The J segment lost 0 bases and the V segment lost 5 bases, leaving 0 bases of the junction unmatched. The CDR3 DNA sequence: TGTGCCAGCAGCAGGGGGCTGAACACTGAAGCTTTCTTT. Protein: CASSRGLNTEAFF.

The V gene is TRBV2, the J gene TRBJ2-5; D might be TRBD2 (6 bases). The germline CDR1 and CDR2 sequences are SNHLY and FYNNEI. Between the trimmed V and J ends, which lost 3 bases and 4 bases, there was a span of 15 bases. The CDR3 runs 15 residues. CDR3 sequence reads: CASSDRGSPVETQYF. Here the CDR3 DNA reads TGTGCCAGCAGTGACCGGGGGTCCCCCGTAGAGACCCAGTACTTC.

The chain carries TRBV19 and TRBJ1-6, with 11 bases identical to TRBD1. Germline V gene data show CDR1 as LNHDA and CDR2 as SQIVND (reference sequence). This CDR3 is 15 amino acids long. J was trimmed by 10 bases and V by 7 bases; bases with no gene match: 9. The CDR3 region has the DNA TGTGCCAGTACGGACAGGGGGCTTTCGGGGTCACCCCTCCACTTT. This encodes CASTDRGLSGSPLHF. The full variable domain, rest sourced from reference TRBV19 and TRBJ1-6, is DGGITQSPKYLFRKEGQNVTLSCEQNLNHDAMYWYRQDPGQGLRLIYYSQIVNDFQKGDIAEGYSVSREKKESFPLTVTSAQKNPTAFYLCASTDRGLSGSPLHFGNGTRLTVT.

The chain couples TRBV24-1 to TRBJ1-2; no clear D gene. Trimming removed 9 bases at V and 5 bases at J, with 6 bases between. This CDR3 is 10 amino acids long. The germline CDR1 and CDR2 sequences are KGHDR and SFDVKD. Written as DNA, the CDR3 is TGTGCCACCCGTCCGTATGGCTACACCTTC. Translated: CATRPYGYTF.

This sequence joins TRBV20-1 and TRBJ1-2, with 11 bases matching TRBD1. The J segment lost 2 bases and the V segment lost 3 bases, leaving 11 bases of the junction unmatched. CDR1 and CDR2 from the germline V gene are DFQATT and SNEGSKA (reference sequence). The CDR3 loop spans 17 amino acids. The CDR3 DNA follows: TGCAGTGCTAGCAGTGGGACAGGGGGGCAGGGGAACTATGGCTACACCTTC. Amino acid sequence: CSASSGTGGQGNYGYTF.

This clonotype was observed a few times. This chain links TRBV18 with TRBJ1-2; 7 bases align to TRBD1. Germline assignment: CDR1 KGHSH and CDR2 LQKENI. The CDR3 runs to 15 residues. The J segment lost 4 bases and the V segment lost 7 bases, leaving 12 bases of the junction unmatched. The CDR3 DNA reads TGTGCCAGCTTTAAAGGGACAGCTTTTTCCTATGGCTACACCTTC. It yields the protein CASFKGTAFSYGYTF. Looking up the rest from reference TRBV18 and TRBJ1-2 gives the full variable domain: NAGVMQNPRHLVRRRGQEARLRCSPMKGHSHVYWYRQLPEEGLKFMVYLQKENIIDESGMPKERFSAEFPKEGPSILRIQQVVRGDSAAYFCASFKGTAFSYGYTFGSGTRLTVV.

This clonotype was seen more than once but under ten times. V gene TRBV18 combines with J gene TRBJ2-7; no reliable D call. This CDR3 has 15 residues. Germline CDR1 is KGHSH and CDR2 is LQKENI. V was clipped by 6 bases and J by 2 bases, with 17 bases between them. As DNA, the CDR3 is TGTGCCAGCTCGACGGACCTGCGAGGCACCTACGAGCAGTACTTC. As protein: CASSTDLRGTYEQYF.

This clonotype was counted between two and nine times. This CDR3 reads CSARDEQFF. CDR3 bases: TGCAGTGCTAGAGATGAGCAGTTCTTC. The rearrangement links TRBV20-1 to TRBJ2-1; D is ambiguous. Trimming took off 0 bases at V and 9 bases at J, with 0 bases between the two ends. In germline, CDR1 is DFQATT, CDR2 SNEGSKA (reference sequence). This CDR3 region has 9 residues.

This chain's CDR3 is CSARAPLAGEQFF. The CDR3 nucleotides read TGCAGTGCTAGGGCCCCCCTAGCGGGGGAACAGTTCTTC. The chain uses TRBV20-1 and TRBJ2-1, with TRBD2 identical over 10 bases. Per the germline V gene, CDR1 is DFQATT and CDR2 is SNEGSKA (reference sequence). This CDR3 has 13 residues. Trimming cost V 3 bases and J 13 bases; bases outside gene matches: 9.

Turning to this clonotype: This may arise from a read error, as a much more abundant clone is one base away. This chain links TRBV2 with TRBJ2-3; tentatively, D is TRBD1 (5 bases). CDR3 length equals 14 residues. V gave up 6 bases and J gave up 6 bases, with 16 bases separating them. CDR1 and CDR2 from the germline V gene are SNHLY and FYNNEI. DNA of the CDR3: TGTGCCAGCAGCTTAGTACCTGGGGCGGATACGCAGTATTTT. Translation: CASSLVPGADTQYF.